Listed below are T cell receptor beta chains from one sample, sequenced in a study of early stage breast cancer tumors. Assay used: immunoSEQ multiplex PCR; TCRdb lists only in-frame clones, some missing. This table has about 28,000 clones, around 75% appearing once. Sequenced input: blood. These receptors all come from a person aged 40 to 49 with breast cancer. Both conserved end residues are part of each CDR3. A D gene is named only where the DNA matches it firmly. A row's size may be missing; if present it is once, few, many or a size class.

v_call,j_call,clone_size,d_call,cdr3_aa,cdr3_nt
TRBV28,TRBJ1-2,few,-,CASSPTGGYGYTF,TGTGCCAGCAGTCCGACAGGCGGGTATGGCTACACCTTC
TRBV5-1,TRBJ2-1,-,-,CASSLEASLGYNEQFF,TGCGCCAGCAGCTTGGAAGCGAGTCTGGGATACAATGAGCAGTTCTTC
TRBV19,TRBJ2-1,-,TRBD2,CASSIGWGGGEQFF,TGTGCCAGTAGTATCGGTTGGGGGGGTGGTGAGCAGTTCTTC
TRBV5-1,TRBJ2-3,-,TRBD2,CASSHGLAGVDTQYF,TGCGCCAGCAGCCATGGACTAGCGGGAGTGGATACGCAGTATTTT
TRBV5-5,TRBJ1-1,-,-,CASSFQGRWRNTEAFF,TGTGCCAGCAGCTTTCAGGGGCGGTGGAGGAACACTGAAGCTTTCTTT
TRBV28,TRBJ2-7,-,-,CASSRGTDGLYEQYF,TGTGCCAGCAGTCGGGGGACAGATGGCCTCTACGAGCAGTACTTC
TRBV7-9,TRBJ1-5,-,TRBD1,CASSPTGEQPQHF,TGTGCCAGCAGCCCAACAGGGGAACAGCCCCAGCATTTT
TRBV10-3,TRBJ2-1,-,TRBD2,CAISDRLAENEQFF,TGTGCCATCAGTGATCGACTAGCGGAGAATGAGCAGTTCTTC
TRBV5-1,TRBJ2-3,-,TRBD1,CASSPMTGSGPPPTDTQYF,TGCGCCAGCAGCCCAATGACAGGGTCCGGTCCTCCGCCGACAGATACGCAGTATTTT
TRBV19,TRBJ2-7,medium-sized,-,CASRGTRYEQYF,TGTGCCAGTAGAGGTACGCGATACGAGCAGTACTTC
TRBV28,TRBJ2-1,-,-,CASSTYWVRQSYNEQFF,TGTGCCAGCAGTACCTACTGGGTTCGACAGTCCTACAATGAGCAGTTCTTC
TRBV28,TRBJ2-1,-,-,CASRNPSGSSSYNEQFF,TGTGCCAGCAGGAATCCGTCCGGCTCCAGCTCCTACAATGAGCAGTTCTTC
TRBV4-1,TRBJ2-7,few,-,CASSQVNMGFYGDEQYF,TGCGCCAGCAGCCAAGTAAATATGGGGTTTTATGGGGACGAGCAGTACTTC
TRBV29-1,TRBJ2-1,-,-,CSVDRSGDEQFF,TGCAGCGTTGACAGGTCCGGGGATGAGCAGTTCTTC
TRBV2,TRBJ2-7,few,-,CASSGDRDGGGSYEQYF,TGTGCCAGCAGTGGGGACAGGGACGGCGGGGGGTCCTACGAGCAGTACTTC
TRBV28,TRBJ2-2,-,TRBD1,CASRHLGTGYTGELFF,TGTGCCAGCAGACATCTTGGGACAGGCTACACCGGGGAGCTGTTTTTT
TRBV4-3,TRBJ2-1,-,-,CASSQDFQLAAANYNEQFF,TGCGCCAGCAGCCAAGATTTTCAATTGGCGGCAGCTAACTACAATGAGCAGTTCTTC
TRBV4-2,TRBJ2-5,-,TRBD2,CASSPYSGSVGETQYF,TGTGCCAGCAGCCCGTATAGCGGGAGCGTAGGGGAGACCCAGTACTTC
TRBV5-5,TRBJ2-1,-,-,CASSFVVRDRGEQFF,TGTGCCAGCAGCTTTGTGGTGCGGGATAGGGGTGAGCAGTTCTTC
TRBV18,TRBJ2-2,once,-,CASSPKNDRPQTGELFF,TGTGCCAGCTCACCTAAAAACGACAGACCGCAAACCGGGGAGCTGTTTTTT
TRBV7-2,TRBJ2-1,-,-,CASSSPRVITPNEQFF,TGTGCCAGCAGCTCACCAAGAGTGATAACCCCCAATGAGCAGTTCTTC
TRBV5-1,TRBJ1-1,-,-,CASSPTANTEAFF,TGCGCCAGCAGTCCGACAGCGAACACTGAAGCTTTCTTT
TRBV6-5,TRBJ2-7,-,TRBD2,CASSPRTSVSYEQYF,TGTGCCAGCAGTCCCCGGACTAGTGTTTCCTACGAGCAGTACTTC
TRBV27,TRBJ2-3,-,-,CASSLYRGPLSTDTQYF,TGTGCCAGCAGTTTATACCGGGGACCTCTTAGCACAGATACGCAGTATTTT
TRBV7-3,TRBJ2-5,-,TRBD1,CASSFRGRETQYF,TGTGCCAGCAGCTTCAGGGGGCGAGAGACCCAGTACTTC
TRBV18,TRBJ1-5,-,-,CASSPPGGGRLNQPQHF,TGTGCCAGCTCACCACCGGGGGGGGGCAGGCTCAATCAGCCCCAGCATTTT
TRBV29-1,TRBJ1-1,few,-,CSVEAPGLVTEAFF,TGCAGCGTTGAAGCCCCAGGGCTTGTCACTGAAGCTTTCTTT
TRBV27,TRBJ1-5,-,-,CASRRLDGGDQPQHF,TGTGCCAGCAGGCGGTTGGATGGCGGAGATCAGCCCCAGCATTTT
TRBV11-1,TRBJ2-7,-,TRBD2,CASAGDPRGEQYF,TGTGCCAGCGCGGGGGATCCGAGAGGGGAGCAGTACTTC
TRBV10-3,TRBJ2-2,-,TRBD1,CAISESGTGGSGELFF,TGTGCCATCAGTGAGTCTGGGACAGGGGGAAGCGGGGAGCTGTTTTTT
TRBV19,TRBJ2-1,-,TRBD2,CASSITSGDNEQFF,TGTGCCAGTAGTATAACTAGCGGGGACAATGAGCAGTTCTTC
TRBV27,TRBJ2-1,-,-,CASTPALGYNEQFF,TGTGCCAGCACCCCTGCCCTAGGGTACAATGAGCAGTTCTTC
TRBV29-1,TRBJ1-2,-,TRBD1,CSVVLPGGHYGYTF,TGCAGCGTTGTTCTTCCAGGGGGACACTATGGCTACACCTTC
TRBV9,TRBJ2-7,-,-,CASSVSSSYEQYF,TGTGCCAGCAGCGTATCCAGCTCCTACGAGCAGTACTTC
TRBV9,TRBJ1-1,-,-,CASSVHEANTEAFF,TGTGCCAGCAGCGTACATGAGGCTAACACTGAAGCTTTCTTT
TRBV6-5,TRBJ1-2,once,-,CASSPSGNGYTF,TGTGCCAGCAGCCCATCAGGGAATGGCTACACCTTC
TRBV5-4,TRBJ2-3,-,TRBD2,CASSATSPASDTQYF,TGTGCCAGCAGCGCGACTAGCCCTGCGTCAGATACGCAGTATTTT
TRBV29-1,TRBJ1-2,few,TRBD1,CSVRDRLGPYGYTF,TGCAGCGTCAGGGACAGACTCGGTCCCTATGGCTACACCTTC
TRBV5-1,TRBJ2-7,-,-,CASSFGAGPSYEQYF,TGCGCCAGCAGCTTCGGGGCGGGACCCTCCTACGAGCAGTACTTC
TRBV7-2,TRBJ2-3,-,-,CASSRDSQSPDTQYF,TGTGCCAGCAGCCGGGACTCCCAATCGCCAGATACGCAGTATTTT
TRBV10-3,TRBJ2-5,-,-,CAISETRETQYF,TGTGCCATCAGTGAGACACGGGAGACCCAGTACTTC
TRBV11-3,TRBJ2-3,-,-,CASSPMETDTQYF,TGTGCCAGCAGCCCGATGGAAACAGATACGCAGTATTTT
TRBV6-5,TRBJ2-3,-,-,CASRGGSTDTQYF,TGTGCCAGCAGGGGCGGGAGCACAGATACGCAGTATTTT
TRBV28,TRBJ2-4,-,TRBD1,CASRYRDSATIQYF,TGTGCCAGCAGGTATCGGGACAGCGCAACCATTCAGTACTTC
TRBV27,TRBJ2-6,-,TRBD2,CASSFSASGSLAGANVLTF,TGTGCCAGCAGTTTTTCTGCTAGCGGGAGCTTAGCTGGGGCCAACGTCCTGACTTTC
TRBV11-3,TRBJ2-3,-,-,CASSQGGGTDTQYF,TGTGCCAGCAGCCAGGGGGGCGGCACAGATACGCAGTATTTT
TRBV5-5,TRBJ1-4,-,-,CASSPGPNEKLFF,TGTGCCAGCAGCCCGGGGCCGAATGAAAAACTGTTTTTT
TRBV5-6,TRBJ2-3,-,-,CASSLYRSSTDTQYF,TGTGCCAGCAGCTTGTATAGATCAAGCACAGATACGCAGTATTTT
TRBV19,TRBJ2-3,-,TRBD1,CASSRQGASDTQYF,TGTGCCAGTAGTAGGCAGGGGGCGAGCGATACGCAGTATTTT
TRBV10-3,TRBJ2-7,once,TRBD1,CATSREPITGAYEQYF,TGTGCCACGAGCCGCGAGCCCATCACAGGGGCCTACGAGCAGTACTTC
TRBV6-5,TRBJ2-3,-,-,CASCRDLTDTQYF,TGTGCCAGCTGCAGGGATCTCACAGATACGCAGTATTTT
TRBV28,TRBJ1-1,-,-,CASSFDTEAFF,TGTGCCAGCAGTTTTGACACTGAAGCTTTCTTT
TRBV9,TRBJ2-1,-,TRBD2,CASNPSGRALAEQFF,TGTGCCAGCAACCCCAGCGGGAGGGCTTTAGCTGAGCAGTTCTTC
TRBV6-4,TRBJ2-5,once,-,CASSMSGETQYF,TGTGCCAGCAGTATGAGTGGTGAGACCCAGTACTTC
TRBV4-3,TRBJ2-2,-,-,CASSQDLWLAENTGELFF,TGCGCCAGCAGCCAAGATCTGTGGCTAGCCGAGAACACCGGGGAGCTGTTTTTT
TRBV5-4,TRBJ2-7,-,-,CASSLRGSPYEQYF,TGTGCCAGCAGCTTGCGTGGCTCTCCCTACGAGCAGTACTTC
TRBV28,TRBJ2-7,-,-,CASDTSDMVRQYF,TGTGCCAGCGACACCTCTGACATGGTGAGGCAGTACTTC
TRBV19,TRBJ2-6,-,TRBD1,CASSNWDRGSGANVLTF,TGTGCCAGTAGTAACTGGGACAGGGGCTCTGGGGCCAACGTCCTGACTTTC
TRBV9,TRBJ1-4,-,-,CASSRMDQVLFF,TGTGCCAGCAGCAGAATGGACCAGGTGCTGTTTTTT
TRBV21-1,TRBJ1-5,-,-,CASSKTGAPNSNQPQHF,TGTGCCAGCAGCAAGACAGGGGCTCCTAATAGCAATCAGCCCCAGCATTTT